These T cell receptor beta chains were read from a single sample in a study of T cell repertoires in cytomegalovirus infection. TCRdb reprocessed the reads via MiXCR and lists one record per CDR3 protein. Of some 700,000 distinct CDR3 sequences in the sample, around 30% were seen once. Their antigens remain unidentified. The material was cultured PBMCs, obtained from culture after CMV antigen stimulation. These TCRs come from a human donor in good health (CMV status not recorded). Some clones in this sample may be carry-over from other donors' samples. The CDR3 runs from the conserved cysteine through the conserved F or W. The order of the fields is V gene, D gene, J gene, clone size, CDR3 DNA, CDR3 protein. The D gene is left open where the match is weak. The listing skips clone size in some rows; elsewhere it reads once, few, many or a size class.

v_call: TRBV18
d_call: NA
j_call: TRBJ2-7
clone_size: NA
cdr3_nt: TGTGCCAGCTCAGTCTTCTCCTACGAGCAGTACTTC
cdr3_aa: CASSVFSYEQYF

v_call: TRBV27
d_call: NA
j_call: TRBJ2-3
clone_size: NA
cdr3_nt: TGTGCCAGCAGCTCCCCGTTGGGCCACAACAGCACAGATACGCAGTATTTT
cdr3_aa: CASSSPLGHNSTDTQYF

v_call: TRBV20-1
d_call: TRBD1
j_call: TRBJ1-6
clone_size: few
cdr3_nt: TGCAGTGCTTCTTGGACAGGAGCTAATTCACCCCTCCACTTT
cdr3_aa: CSASWTGANSPLHF

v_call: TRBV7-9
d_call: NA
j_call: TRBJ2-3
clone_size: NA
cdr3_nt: TGTGCCAGCAGCTCCCCGAAGGAAATAGTAACAGATACGCAGTATTTT
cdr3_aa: CASSSPKEIVTDTQYF

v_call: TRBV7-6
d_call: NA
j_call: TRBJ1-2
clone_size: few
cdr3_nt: TGTGCCACCGAAAGTAGGAACAGCGGTCGTGTCTATGGCTACACCTTC
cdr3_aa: CATESRNSGRVYGYTF

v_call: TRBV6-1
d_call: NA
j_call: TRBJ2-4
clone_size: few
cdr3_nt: TGTGCCAGCAGTATTGACATTGACATTCAGTACTTC
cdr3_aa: CASSIDIDIQYF

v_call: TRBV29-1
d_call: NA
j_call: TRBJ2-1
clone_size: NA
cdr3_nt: TGCAGCGTTGGGAGGCTACCGGACAATGAGCAGTTCTTC
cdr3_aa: CSVGRLPDNEQFF

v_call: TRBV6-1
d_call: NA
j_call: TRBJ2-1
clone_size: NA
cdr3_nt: TGTGCCAGCACCTGGGGGATGACGGGGGCGGTTTCCTACAATGAGCAGTTCTTC
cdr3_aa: CASTWGMTGAVSYNEQFF

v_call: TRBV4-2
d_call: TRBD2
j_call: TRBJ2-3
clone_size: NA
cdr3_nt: TGTGCCAGCAGCCAGGAGCACGGGACTAGCGGGGGAACAGATACGCAGTATTTT
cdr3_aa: CASSQEHGTSGGTDTQYF

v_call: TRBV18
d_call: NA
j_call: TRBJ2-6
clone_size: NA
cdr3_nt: TGTGCCAGCTCCCCGGCGGCAGGGAATTACGTGGCTGGGGCCAACGTCCTGACTTTC
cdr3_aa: CASSPAAGNYVAGANVLTF

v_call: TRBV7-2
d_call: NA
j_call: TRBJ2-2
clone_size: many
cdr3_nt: TGTGCCAGCAGCTCGACTAGCAGGGGCACCGGGGAGCTGTTTTTT
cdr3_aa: CASSSTSRGTGELFF

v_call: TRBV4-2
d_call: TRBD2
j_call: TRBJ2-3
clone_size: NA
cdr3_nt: TGTGCCAGCAGCCGAGAGCGGTTCGGGGGGGTCACAGATACGCAGTATTTT
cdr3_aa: CASSRERFGGVTDTQYF

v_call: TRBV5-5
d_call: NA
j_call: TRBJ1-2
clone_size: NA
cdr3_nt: TGTGCCAGCAGCCCCGTCGGTAGGGGCCTCTATGGGGACACCTTC
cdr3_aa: CASSPVGRGLYGDTF

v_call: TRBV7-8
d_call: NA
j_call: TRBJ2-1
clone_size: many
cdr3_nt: TGTGCCAGCAGCTTAGTTCCAAGGGAAGGTGAGCAGTTCTTC
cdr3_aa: CASSLVPREGEQFF

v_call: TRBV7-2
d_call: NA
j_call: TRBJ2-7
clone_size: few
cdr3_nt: TGTGCCAGCAGCTACCGACAAGCGGCCGAGCAGTACTTC
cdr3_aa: CASSYRQAAEQYF

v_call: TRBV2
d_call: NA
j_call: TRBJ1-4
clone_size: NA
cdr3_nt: TGTGCCAGCAGAAAGGAGGGAAGGGGAAGTGAAAAACTGTTTTTT
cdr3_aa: CASRKEGRGSEKLFF

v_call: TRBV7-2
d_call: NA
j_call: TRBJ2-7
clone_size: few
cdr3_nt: TGTGCCAGCAGCGTACGTGACAGAGCCGACTACGAGCAGTACTTC
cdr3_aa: CASSVRDRADYEQYF

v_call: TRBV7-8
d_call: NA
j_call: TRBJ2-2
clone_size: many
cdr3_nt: TGTGCCAGCAGCTTTAACACCGGGGAGCTGTTTTTT
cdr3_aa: CASSFNTGELFF

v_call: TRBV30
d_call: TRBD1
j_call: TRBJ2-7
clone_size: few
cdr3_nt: TGTGCCTGGAGATGGACAGGGGCCATGAGATACGAGCAGTACTTC
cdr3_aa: CAWRWTGAMRYEQYF

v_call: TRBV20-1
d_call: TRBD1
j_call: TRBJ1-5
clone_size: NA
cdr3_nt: TGCAGTGCTCGCAGGGGGCTCGATCAGCCCCAGCATTTT
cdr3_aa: CSARRGLDQPQHF

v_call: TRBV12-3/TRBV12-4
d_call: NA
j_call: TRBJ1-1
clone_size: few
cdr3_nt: TGTGCCAGCAGTTTAGCGCAGGCAGGTCCTTATGAAGCTTTCTTT
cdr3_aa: CASSLAQAGPYEAFF

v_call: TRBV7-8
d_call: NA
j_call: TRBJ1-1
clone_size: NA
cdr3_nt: TGTGCCAGCAAGCTACCCTTGGCGAGGGCTTTCTTT
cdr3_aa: CASKLPLARAFF

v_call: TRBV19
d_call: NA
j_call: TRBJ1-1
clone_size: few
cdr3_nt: TGTGCCAGTAGTACGACAGGTGAAGCTTTCTTT
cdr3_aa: CASSTTGEAFF

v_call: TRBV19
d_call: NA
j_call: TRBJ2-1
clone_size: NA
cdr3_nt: TGTGCCAGTAGTTACCAGGGGGGAAACACCTACAATGAGCAGTTCTTC
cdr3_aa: CASSYQGGNTYNEQFF

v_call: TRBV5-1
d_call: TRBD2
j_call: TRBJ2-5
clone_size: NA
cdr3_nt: TGCGCCAGCAGCGTACCTACCGGGACTAGCGCTCAAGAGACCCAGTACTTC
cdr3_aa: CASSVPTGTSAQETQYF

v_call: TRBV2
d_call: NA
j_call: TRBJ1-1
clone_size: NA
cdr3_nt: TGTGCCAGCAGTGAATGGGGAATGAACACTGAAGCTTTCTTT
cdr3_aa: CASSEWGMNTEAFF

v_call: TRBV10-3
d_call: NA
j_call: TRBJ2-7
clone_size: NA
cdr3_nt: TGTGCCATCAGTCTAGATAGATACGAGCAGTACTTC
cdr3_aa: CAISLDRYEQYF

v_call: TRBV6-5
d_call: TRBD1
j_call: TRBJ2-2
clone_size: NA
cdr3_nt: TGTGCCAGCAGCCAACAGGGGGGCACCGGGGAGCTGTTTTTT
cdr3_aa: CASSQQGGTGELFF

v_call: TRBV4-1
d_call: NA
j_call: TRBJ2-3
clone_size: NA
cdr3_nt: TGCGCCAGCAGCCAAGAAGCGTCAGATACGCAGTATTTT
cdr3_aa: CASSQEASDTQYF

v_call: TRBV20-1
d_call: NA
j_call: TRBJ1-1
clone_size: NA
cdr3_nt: TGCAGTGCCCGACGGGGCGTAGGCACTGAAGCTTTCTTT
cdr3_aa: CSARRGVGTEAFF

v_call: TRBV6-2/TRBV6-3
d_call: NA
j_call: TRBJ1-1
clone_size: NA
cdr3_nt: TGTGCCAGCAGTTACTGGCAGGGGAATGAAGCTTTCTTT
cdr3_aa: CASSYWQGNEAFF

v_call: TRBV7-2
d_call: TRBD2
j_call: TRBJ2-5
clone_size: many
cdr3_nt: TGTGCCAGCAGCTCGGGACTAGCGGGGCAAGAGACCCAGTACTTC
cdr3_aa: CASSSGLAGQETQYF

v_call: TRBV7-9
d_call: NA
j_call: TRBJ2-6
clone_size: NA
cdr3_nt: TGTGCCAGTCATACTGGGGCCAACGTCCTGACTTTC
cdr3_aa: CASHTGANVLTF

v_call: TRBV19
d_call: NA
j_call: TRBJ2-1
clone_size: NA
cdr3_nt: TGTGCCAGTCTCCCGCTTCAGTTCTTC
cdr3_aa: CASLPLQFF

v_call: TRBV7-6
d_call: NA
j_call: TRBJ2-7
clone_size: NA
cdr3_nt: TGTGCCAGCAGCTCGGGACAGACGGGAGGCCGGGAGCAGTACTTC
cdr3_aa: CASSSGQTGGREQYF

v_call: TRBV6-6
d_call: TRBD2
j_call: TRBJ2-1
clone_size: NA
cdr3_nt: TGTGCCAGCAGGAGGAGAATGCTTAGCGGGGGGGCCGAAGATGAGCAGTTCTTC
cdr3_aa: CASRRRMLSGGAEDEQFF

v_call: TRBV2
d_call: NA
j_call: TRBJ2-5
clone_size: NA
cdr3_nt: TGTGCCAGCAGTGTTTTGTCCAAAGAAGAGACCCAGTACTTC
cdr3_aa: CASSVLSKEETQYF

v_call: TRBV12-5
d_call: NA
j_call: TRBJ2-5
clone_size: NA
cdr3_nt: TGTGCTAGTGGTTTGGTACTAAGCGCTCAAGAGACCCAGTACTTC
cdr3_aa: CASGLVLSAQETQYF

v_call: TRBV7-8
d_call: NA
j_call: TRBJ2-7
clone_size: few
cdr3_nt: TGTGCCAGCAGCGAACGGGACCTAATCTCCTACGAGCAGTACTTC
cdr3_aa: CASSERDLISYEQYF

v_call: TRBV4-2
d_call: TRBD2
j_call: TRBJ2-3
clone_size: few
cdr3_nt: TGTGCCAGCAGCCCGGGGACTAGCGGGGGTCCCCACACAGATACGCAGTATTTT
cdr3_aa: CASSPGTSGGPHTDTQYF

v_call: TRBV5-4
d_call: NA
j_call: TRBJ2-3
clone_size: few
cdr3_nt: TGTGCCAGCAGCATACAGTCTAGCCCTACGCAGTATTTT
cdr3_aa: CASSIQSSPTQYF

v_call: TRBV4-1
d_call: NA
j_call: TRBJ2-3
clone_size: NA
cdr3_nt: TGCGCCAGCAGCCAGGACCTGGCGGGGATTACGCAGTATTTT
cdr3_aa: CASSQDLAGITQYF

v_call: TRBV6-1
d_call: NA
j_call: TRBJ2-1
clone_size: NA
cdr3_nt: TGTGCCAGCAGTGAAATGGGGCTAGCCGGCGATGAGCAGTTCTTC
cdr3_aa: CASSEMGLAGDEQFF

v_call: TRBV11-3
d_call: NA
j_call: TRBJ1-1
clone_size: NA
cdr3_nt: TGTGCCAGCAGCTTAGTGAGGGTGCGGAGGACTGAAGCTTTCTTT
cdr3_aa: CASSLVRVRRTEAFF

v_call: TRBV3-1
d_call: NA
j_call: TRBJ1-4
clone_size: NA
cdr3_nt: TGTGCCAGCTTCGGTAATGAAAAACTGTTTTTT
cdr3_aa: CASFGNEKLFF

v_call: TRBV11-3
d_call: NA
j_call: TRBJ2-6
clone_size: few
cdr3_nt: TGTGCCAGCAGCCAGACGAGGGACATCTCTGGGGCCAACGTCCTGACTTTC
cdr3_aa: CASSQTRDISGANVLTF

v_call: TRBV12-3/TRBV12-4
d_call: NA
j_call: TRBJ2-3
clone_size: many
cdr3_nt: TGTGCCAGCAGTCCTGCCGGGACCCGTGCTAGCACAGATACGCAGTATTTT
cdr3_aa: CASSPAGTRASTDTQYF

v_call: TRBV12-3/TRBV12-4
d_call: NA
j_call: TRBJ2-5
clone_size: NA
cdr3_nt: TGTGCCAGCAGTTCCCGGGAGCTCCAAGAGACCCAGTACTTC
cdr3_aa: CASSSRELQETQYF

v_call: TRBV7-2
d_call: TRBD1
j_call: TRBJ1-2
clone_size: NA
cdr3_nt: TGTGCCAGCAGCTTAGTCCCAGGGGGGGGCTATGGCTACACCTTC
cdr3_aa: CASSLVPGGGYGYTF

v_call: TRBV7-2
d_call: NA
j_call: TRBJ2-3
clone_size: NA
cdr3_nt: TGTGCCAGCAGCCCAAGCCAGGGCACAGATACGCAGTATTTT
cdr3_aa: CASSPSQGTDTQYF

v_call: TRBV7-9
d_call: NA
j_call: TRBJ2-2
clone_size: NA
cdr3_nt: TGTGCCAGCAGCTTAGCTGACAACACCGGGGAGCTGTTTTTT
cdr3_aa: CASSLADNTGELFF

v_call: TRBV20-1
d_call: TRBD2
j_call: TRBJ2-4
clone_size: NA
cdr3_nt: TGCAGTGCTCCCACCGGGACTAGCGGGAGGGACATTCAGTACTTC
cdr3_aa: CSAPTGTSGRDIQYF

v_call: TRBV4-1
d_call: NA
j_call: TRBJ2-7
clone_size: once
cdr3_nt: TGCGCCAGCAGCCAAGAGAACGGCTTCTCCTACGAGCAGTACTTC
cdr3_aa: CASSQENGFSYEQYF

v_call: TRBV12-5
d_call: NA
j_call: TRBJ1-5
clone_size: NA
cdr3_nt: TGTGCTAGTGGTCTGTCCCCCAATCAGCCCCAGCATTTT
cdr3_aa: CASGLSPNQPQHF

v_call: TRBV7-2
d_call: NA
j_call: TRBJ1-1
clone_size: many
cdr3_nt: TGTGCCAGCACCTCACATCTGAACACTGAAGCTTTCTTT
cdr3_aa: CASTSHLNTEAFF